This is a list of T cell receptor beta chains from one sample in a study of cytomegalovirus exposure and HLA in healthy donors. Libraries were prepared by immunoSEQ multiplex PCR; TCRdb keeps only in-frame clonotypes and omits some of them. Of approximately 110,000 clones in the sample, approximately 78% were seen once. The specimen sequenced was PBMCs. The origin of the receptors is a man in his forties in good health and CMV-seronegative. CDR3s include the opening cysteine and the closing phenylalanine or tryptophan. D genes are given only for firm matches. Rows give clone size only sometimes, using once, few, many, or a class for an expanded clone.

J | V | size | D | CDR3 | DNA
TRBJ1-2 | TRBV4-2 | few | . | CASSQVQAGQIYGYTF | TGTGCCAGCAGCCAAGTTCAAGCAGGGCAGATCTATGGCTACACCTTC
TRBJ2-5 | TRBV18 | few | . | CASSPPEFTYRVGETQYF | TGTGCCAGCTCACCACCCGAATTCACGTACAGGGTCGGAGAGACCCAGTACTTC
TRBJ2-7 | TRBV7-6 | . | TRBD2 | CASSLALGGTGIYEQYF | TGTGCCAGCAGCTTAGCCTTGGGGGGGACGGGAATATACGAGCAGTACTTC
TRBJ2-7 | TRBV9 | . | . | CASSVGPGANEQYF | TGTGCCAGCAGCGTAGGCCCAGGGGCTAACGAGCAGTACTTC
TRBJ1-4 | TRBV9 | . | TRBD1 | CASSVMPGQGVEKLFF | TGTGCCAGCAGCGTAATGCCGGGACAGGGTGTCGAAAAACTGTTTTTT
TRBJ1-1 | TRBV18 | . | TRBD1 | CASSLDDRGHTEAFF | TGTGCCAGCTCACTAGACGACAGGGGGCATACTGAAGCTTTCTTT
TRBJ2-2 | TRBV7-2 | . | TRBD2 | CASSPFWEGGTGELFF | TGTGCCAGCAGCCCCTTTTGGGAGGGAGGCACCGGGGAGCTGTTTTTT
TRBJ2-1 | TRBV7-8 | . | TRBD2 | CASRPTSGERNEQFF | TGTGCCAGCAGGCCCACTAGCGGGGAGCGCAATGAGCAGTTCTTC
TRBJ1-2 | TRBV18 | . | . | CASSPEGGGYTF | TGTGCCAGCTCACCAGAGGGTGGAGGCTACACCTTC
TRBJ2-1 | TRBV7-6 | . | . | CASSPRTEYNEQFF | TGTGCCAGCAGCCCGAGGACAGAATACAATGAGCAGTTCTTC
TRBJ2-7 | TRBV4-2 | . | TRBD1 | CASSQEAQGGYEQYF | TGTGCCAGCAGCCAAGAGGCACAGGGGGGCTACGAGCAGTACTTC
TRBJ2-5 | TRBV25-1 | . | TRBD1 | CASSEIGGQGGETQYF | TGTGCCAGCAGTGAAATCGGGGGACAGGGGGGGGAGACCCAGTACTTC
TRBJ1-6 | TRBV7-2 | once | . | CASSKTGELYNSPLHF | TGTGCCAGCAGCAAAACAGGAGAACTCTATAATTCACCCCTCCACTTT
TRBJ1-4 | TRBV5-5 | once | TRBD1 | CASSLTGTGFEKLFF | TGTGCCAGCAGCTTGACTGGGACAGGCTTTGAAAAACTGTTTTTT
TRBJ2-1 | TRBV14 | . | TRBD2 | CASSQDPGTSGGPHNEQFF | TGTGCCAGCAGCCAAGACCCCGGGACTAGCGGGGGTCCCCACAATGAGCAGTTCTTC
TRBJ1-2 | TRBV2 | . | . | CASSERGTGGGYTF | TGTGCCAGCAGTGAAAGGGGAACAGGCGGTGGCTACACCTTC
TRBJ2-1 | TRBV7-9 | . | TRBD2 | CALGGGADEQFF | TGTGCCCTTGGCGGGGGGGCCGATGAGCAGTTCTTC
TRBJ1-6 | TRBV13 | . | . | CASSLESSSYNSPLHF | TGTGCCAGCAGCTTAGAATCGAGCTCCTATAATTCACCCCTCCACTTT
TRBJ1-2 | TRBV27 | once | . | CASSLLVEDFYGYTF | TGTGCCAGCAGTTTGCTGGTAGAAGACTTTTATGGCTACACCTTC
TRBJ1-2 | TRBV6-1 | . | . | CASTAAASYGYTF | TGTGCCAGCACGGCGGCAGCGTCCTATGGCTACACCTTC
TRBJ2-7 | TRBV6-5 | . | TRBD1 | CASSRPPTGPYEQYF | TGTGCCAGCAGCCGACCGCCGACAGGGCCCTACGAGCAGTACTTC
TRBJ2-3 | TRBV27 | . | . | CASSSVRDTQYF | TGTGCCAGCAGTTCGGTGAGAGATACGCAGTATTTT
TRBJ2-5 | TRBV11-2 | . | TRBD1 | CASSPDRGSQETQYF | TGTGCCAGCAGCCCGGACAGGGGGAGCCAAGAGACCCAGTACTTC
TRBJ2-7 | TRBV27 | . | . | CASSGTTSYLQYF | TGTGCCAGCTCGGGGACAACTTCTTACTTGCAGTACTTC
TRBJ1-2 | TRBV18 | . | . | CASSKDSNLYGYTF | TGTGCCAGCTCAAAAGATTCTAACCTCTATGGCTACACCTTC
TRBJ1-2 | TRBV6-5 | . | . | CASSSRRDRSDGYTF | TGTGCCAGCAGTTCACGACGAGACAGGTCGGATGGCTACACCTTC
TRBJ1-3 | TRBV7-8 | . | . | CASSLGGGLSSGNTIYF | TGTGCCAGCAGCTTAGGGGGGGGGTTGTCCTCTGGAAACACCATATATTTT
TRBJ2-7 | TRBV27 | few | . | CASSFLGTPEYF | TGTGCCAGCAGTTTTTTGGGCACCCCCGAGTACTTC
TRBJ1-6 | TRBV6-5 | . | TRBD1 | CASSRDSSNSPLHF | TGTGCCAGCAGCCGGGACAGCTCTAATTCACCCCTCCACTTT